Described below is a single TCR beta chain sequence and its context. This entry comes from a study of shared clonotypes between healthy human individuals. For the study at large: Per donor, CD8 memory used one plate, CD8 naive used two, CD4 memory used three and CD4 naive used three.

Germline values: CDR1 LNHNV, CDR2 YYDKDF (reference sequence). The V end was cut by 5 bases, the J end by 3 bases, with 16 bases between. The CDR3 covers 16 residues. Both subsets, CD45RA+ naive and CD45RA-negative memory, were split from the CD4+ cells. In the source study's methods: ImmunoSEQ supplied junction-only sequences lacking quality scores, so filtering was different. Clones were sequenced by immunoSEQ multiplex PCR, and TCRdb holds only the in-frame ones, with some missing. That table furnishes V, J and clone size, whereas the DNA furnished D and trimming. Among 2 million to 2.5 million clones, approximately 94% were seen once, and the ten largest hold roughly 0.13%.

Sample: naive CD4+ T cells sorted from blood. Subset: CD45RA+ positively selected. The V gene is TRBV15, the J gene TRBJ2-2; tentative D call: TRBD2 (5 bases). This TCR derives from a man aged 18 to 30 in good health. The CDR3 loop is CATSLKSGIDTGELFF. The CDR3 DNA follows: TGTGCCACCAGCCTCAAGTCGGGGATTGACACCGGGGAGCTGTTTTTT.